Included here is one T cell receptor beta chain sequence, with context. In the original workflow: Cell counts per sample came from amplifying reference gene primers. The protocol was immunoSEQ multiplex PCR, while the TCRdb copy is restricted to in-frame clones and leaves out a portion. The D gene and trimming were derived from the DNA, and the V and J assignments and clone size from that table. This table holds some 74,000 clones, about four fifths found once. Germline V CDR1 and CDR2: SNHLY, FYNNEI. Deletions cut 3 bases from V and 1 base from J, with 9 bases between. The CDR3 spans 14 residues. The sample originates from a study of blood T cell repertoires in COVID-19. Looking at the study overall: Italy, Spain and the United States were the sources of the convalescent and acute COVID-19 samples. Sample material is recorded as cDNA or gDNA derived from T cells, B-cell-depleted T cells, or PBMCs.

The V and J genes are TRBV2 and TRBJ2-5; tentative D call: TRBD1 (5 bases). Sequences were obtained from peripheral blood. The TCR was taken from a woman of 80 years or more with active or convalescent COVID-19. CDR3 bases: TGTGCCAGCAGTGAGCACAGGCTCCAAGAGACCCAGTACTTC. It is translated as CASSEHRLQETQYF.